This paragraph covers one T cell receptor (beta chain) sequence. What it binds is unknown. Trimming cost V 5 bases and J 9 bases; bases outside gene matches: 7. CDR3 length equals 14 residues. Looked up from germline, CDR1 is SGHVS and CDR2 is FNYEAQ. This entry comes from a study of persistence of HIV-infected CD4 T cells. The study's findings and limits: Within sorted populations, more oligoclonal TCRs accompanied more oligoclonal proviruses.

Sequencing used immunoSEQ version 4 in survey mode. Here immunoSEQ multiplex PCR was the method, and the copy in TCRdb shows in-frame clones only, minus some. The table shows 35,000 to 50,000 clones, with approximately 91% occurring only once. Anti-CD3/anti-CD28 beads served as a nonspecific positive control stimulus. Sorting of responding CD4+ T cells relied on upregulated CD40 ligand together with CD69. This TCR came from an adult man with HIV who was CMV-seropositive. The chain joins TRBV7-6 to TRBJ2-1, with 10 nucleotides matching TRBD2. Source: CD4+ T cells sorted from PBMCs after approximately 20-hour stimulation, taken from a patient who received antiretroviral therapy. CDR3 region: CASSATSGATEQFF. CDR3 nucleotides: TGTGCCAGCAGCGCTACTAGCGGGGCCACTGAGCAGTTCTTC.